A selection of T cell receptor beta chains follows, all from one sample in a study of blood T cell repertoires in COVID-19. The table came from immunoSEQ multiplex PCR; TCRdb's copy has only in-frame clones and leaves some out. The table lists 150,000 to 180,000 clones, around 85% of them singletons, with over 0.55% in the top ten. Sample: peripheral blood. The receptors derive from a man between 60 and 70 years old with COVID-19, enrolled during active disease. CDR3s include the opening cysteine and the closing phenylalanine or tryptophan. A D gene is named only where the DNA matches it firmly. The size of a clone is reported for some rows only, either as once, few or many, or as a class for expanded clones.

clone_size: NA; v_call: TRBV9; d_call: NA; j_call: TRBJ2-6; cdr3_nt: TGTGCCAGCAGCGTAGTTCTGGGCGGGGCCAACGTCCTGACTTTC; cdr3_aa: CASSVVLGGANVLTF
clone_size: NA; v_call: TRBV2; d_call: TRBD1; j_call: TRBJ1-5; cdr3_nt: TGTGCCAGCAGTGAACAGGGGGCGACTAGCAATCAGCCCCAGCATTTT; cdr3_aa: CASSEQGATSNQPQHF
clone_size: NA; v_call: TRBV9; d_call: TRBD2; j_call: TRBJ2-1; cdr3_nt: TGTGCCAGCAGCGTAGGACTAGCGGACACCTACAATGAGCAGTTCTTC; cdr3_aa: CASSVGLADTYNEQFF
clone_size: few; v_call: TRBV28; d_call: TRBD1; j_call: TRBJ2-2; cdr3_nt: TGTGCCAGCAGCCCAGGGGGCTCGGGCACCGGGGAGCTGTTTTTT; cdr3_aa: CASSPGGSGTGELFF
clone_size: NA; v_call: TRBV6-6; d_call: NA; j_call: TRBJ1-1; cdr3_nt: TGTGCCAGCACCGGAGGTTCGTGGGCTGAAGCTTTCTTT; cdr3_aa: CASTGGSWAEAFF
clone_size: few; v_call: TRBV28; d_call: NA; j_call: TRBJ1-4; cdr3_nt: TGTGCCAGCAGGCACTACAGGGATGGTGAAAAACTGTTTTTT; cdr3_aa: CASRHYRDGEKLFF
clone_size: once; v_call: TRBV9; d_call: NA; j_call: TRBJ2-5; cdr3_nt: TGTGCCAGCAGCCGAGGGGCGGGGAACAGTGAAGAGACCCAGTACTTC; cdr3_aa: CASSRGAGNSEETQYF
clone_size: once; v_call: TRBV29-1; d_call: NA; j_call: TRBJ1-2; cdr3_nt: TGCAGCGTTGATCTCCCAGGGAACTATGGCTACACCTTC; cdr3_aa: CSVDLPGNYGYTF
clone_size: NA; v_call: TRBV7-7; d_call: TRBD1; j_call: TRBJ2-1; cdr3_nt: TGTGCTAGCAGCCGCGGACAGGGGACAATCGACAATGAGCAGTTCTTC; cdr3_aa: CASSRGQGTIDNEQFF
clone_size: NA; v_call: TRBV7-2; d_call: NA; j_call: TRBJ2-1; cdr3_nt: TGTGCCAGCAGCCCCCAATTTTATGAGCAGTTCTTC; cdr3_aa: CASSPQFYEQFF
clone_size: few; v_call: TRBV11-2; d_call: TRBD1; j_call: TRBJ1-6; cdr3_nt: TGTGCCAGCAGGCGCTCGACAGGGGGCACTTATAATTCACCCCTCCACTTT; cdr3_aa: CASRRSTGGTYNSPLHF
clone_size: NA; v_call: TRBV3-1/TRBV3-2; d_call: NA; j_call: TRBJ2-7; cdr3_nt: TGTGCCAGCAGCCAAGATCAAAGCGGCTCCTACGAGCAGTACTTC; cdr3_aa: CASSQDQSGSYEQYF
clone_size: NA; v_call: TRBV6-5; d_call: NA; j_call: TRBJ2-7; cdr3_nt: TGTGCCAGCAGTCCGAACCCTAAAAGCTCCTACGAGCAGTACTTC; cdr3_aa: CASSPNPKSSYEQYF
clone_size: once; v_call: TRBV5-6; d_call: TRBD1; j_call: TRBJ1-5; cdr3_nt: TGTGCCAGCAGCATGGGGGGGACAGGCGGCCAGCCCCAGCATTTT; cdr3_aa: CASSMGGTGGQPQHF
clone_size: NA; v_call: TRBV3-1/TRBV3-2; d_call: NA; j_call: TRBJ2-6; cdr3_nt: TGTGCCAGCAGCCTTTCAGCTGGGGCCAACGTCCTGACTTTC; cdr3_aa: CASSLSAGANVLTF
clone_size: NA; v_call: TRBV7-8; d_call: NA; j_call: TRBJ1-2; cdr3_nt: TGTGCCAGCAGCCCCGGGACACAAGGGTTGGGGGGCTACACCTTC; cdr3_aa: CASSPGTQGLGGYTF
clone_size: few; v_call: TRBV12-3/TRBV12-4; d_call: TRBD2; j_call: TRBJ2-5; cdr3_nt: TGTGCCACCCGGCGGACTAGCGGAGAGACCCAGTACTTC; cdr3_aa: CATRRTSGETQYF
clone_size: once; v_call: TRBV19; d_call: TRBD2; j_call: TRBJ2-7; cdr3_nt: TGTGCCAGTAGTATAGGGGCTAGCGGAGCCTACGAGCAGTACTTC; cdr3_aa: CASSIGASGAYEQYF
clone_size: NA; v_call: TRBV18; d_call: NA; j_call: TRBJ1-5; cdr3_nt: TGTGCCAGCTCACCCTTGGACAGATCTTCTAGCAATCAGCCCCAGCATTTT; cdr3_aa: CASSPLDRSSSNQPQHF
clone_size: once; v_call: TRBV23-1; d_call: NA; j_call: TRBJ1-1; cdr3_nt: TGCGCCAGCAGTCAATCGGAGGGCCGCCCCCCTAACACTGAAGCTTTCTTT; cdr3_aa: CASSQSEGRPPNTEAFF
clone_size: NA; v_call: TRBV18; d_call: TRBD1; j_call: TRBJ1-2; cdr3_nt: TGTGCCAGCTCACTGACGACAGGGGGCTATGGCTACACCTTC; cdr3_aa: CASSLTTGGYGYTF
clone_size: NA; v_call: TRBV28; d_call: NA; j_call: TRBJ1-2; cdr3_nt: TGTGCCAGCCTCGCCGTCGTGACAAATTATGGCTACACCTTC; cdr3_aa: CASLAVVTNYGYTF
clone_size: NA; v_call: TRBV7-2; d_call: NA; j_call: TRBJ1-2; cdr3_nt: TGTGCCAGCACAAATGGGCCGGGGTATGGCTACACCTTC; cdr3_aa: CASTNGPGYGYTF
clone_size: NA; v_call: TRBV24-1; d_call: TRBD2; j_call: TRBJ2-1; cdr3_nt: TGTGCCACCAGTGATTTTTCCGGGAAGCTAGCGGGGACGGGGGGTGAGCAGTTCTTC; cdr3_aa: CATSDFSGKLAGTGGEQFF
clone_size: NA; v_call: TRBV28; d_call: TRBD1; j_call: TRBJ1-2; cdr3_nt: TGTGCCAGCAGTCCCATCACAGGGGACTATGGCTACACCTTC; cdr3_aa: CASSPITGDYGYTF
clone_size: NA; v_call: TRBV27; d_call: NA; j_call: TRBJ2-7; cdr3_nt: TGTGCCAGCAACGACAGGAGCTCCTACGAGCAGTACTTC; cdr3_aa: CASNDRSSYEQYF
clone_size: NA; v_call: TRBV28; d_call: NA; j_call: TRBJ2-7; cdr3_nt: TGTGCCAGCACCTCCTTTGGGGGGAGCTCCTACGAGCAGTACTTC; cdr3_aa: CASTSFGGSSYEQYF
clone_size: NA; v_call: TRBV7-9; d_call: NA; j_call: TRBJ1-1; cdr3_nt: TGTGCCACGGCACAGCAGAACACTGAAGCTTTCTTT; cdr3_aa: CATAQQNTEAFF
clone_size: NA; v_call: TRBV27; d_call: TRBD2; j_call: TRBJ2-7; cdr3_nt: TGTGCCAGCAGTTTATTCAGCGGGATAAGCTCCTACGAGCAGTACTTC; cdr3_aa: CASSLFSGISSYEQYF
clone_size: NA; v_call: TRBV18; d_call: TRBD2; j_call: TRBJ2-3; cdr3_nt: TGTGCCAGCTCACCACCGGGGGTTAGCGGGCGCTCTAGCACAGATACGCAGTATTTT; cdr3_aa: CASSPPGVSGRSSTDTQYF
clone_size: once; v_call: TRBV5-6; d_call: TRBD1; j_call: TRBJ1-1; cdr3_nt: TGTGCCAGCAGCCCTACGCTCGACAGGGCCACTGAAGCTTTCTTT; cdr3_aa: CASSPTLDRATEAFF
clone_size: NA; v_call: TRBV6-1; d_call: NA; j_call: TRBJ1-5; cdr3_nt: TGTGCCAGCAGTGATCGACAGGTGGATCAGCCCCAGCATTTT; cdr3_aa: CASSDRQVDQPQHF
clone_size: NA; v_call: TRBV21-1; d_call: NA; j_call: TRBJ1-5; cdr3_nt: TGTGCCAGCAGCAAAGTATACAGGGGGTGGCACAATCAGCCCCAGCATTTT; cdr3_aa: CASSKVYRGWHNQPQHF
clone_size: NA; v_call: TRBV18; d_call: NA; j_call: TRBJ2-7; cdr3_nt: TGTGCCAGCTCATCGCAGGGATACGAGCAGTACTTC; cdr3_aa: CASSSQGYEQYF
clone_size: NA; v_call: TRBV18; d_call: NA; j_call: TRBJ1-1; cdr3_nt: TGTGCCAGCTCACGGGCAGACCAAGGTGAAGCTTTCTTT; cdr3_aa: CASSRADQGEAFF
clone_size: NA; v_call: TRBV6-5; d_call: NA; j_call: TRBJ1-5; cdr3_nt: TGTGCCAGCATGGGGGGGAGCAATCAGCCCCAGCATTTT; cdr3_aa: CASMGGSNQPQHF
clone_size: NA; v_call: TRBV5-1; d_call: TRBD1; j_call: TRBJ1-6; cdr3_nt: TGCGCCAGCAGCAATCGACAGGGGGTAGATTCACCCCTCCACTTT; cdr3_aa: CASSNRQGVDSPLHF
clone_size: NA; v_call: TRBV5-1; d_call: NA; j_call: TRBJ2-7; cdr3_nt: TGCGCCAGCAGCTTAACAGGTGGGCCCTACGAGCAGTACTTC; cdr3_aa: CASSLTGGPYEQYF
clone_size: NA; v_call: TRBV5-8; d_call: NA; j_call: TRBJ1-1; cdr3_nt: TGTGCCAGCAGCTTCCGTGACAGGATTATGAACACTGAAGCTTTCTTT; cdr3_aa: CASSFRDRIMNTEAFF
clone_size: NA; v_call: TRBV19; d_call: TRBD1; j_call: TRBJ1-2; cdr3_nt: TGTGCCAGTAGCCTACTGTCGACAGGGGGGAACTATGGCTACACCTTC; cdr3_aa: CASSLLSTGGNYGYTF
clone_size: NA; v_call: TRBV28; d_call: TRBD2; j_call: TRBJ2-1; cdr3_nt: TGTGCCAGCAGTCTTAGGACTAGCGGCAACAATGAGCAGTTCTTC; cdr3_aa: CASSLRTSGNNEQFF
clone_size: NA; v_call: TRBV14; d_call: TRBD1; j_call: TRBJ1-1; cdr3_nt: TGTGCCAGCAGCCAAAGTCTGTTGAGGGCAGGGGGAAACACTGAAGCTTTCTTT; cdr3_aa: CASSQSLLRAGGNTEAFF
clone_size: NA; v_call: TRBV5-1; d_call: TRBD2; j_call: TRBJ2-2; cdr3_nt: TGCGCCAGCAGCAAGCTCACTAGCGGGGGCAACACCGGGGAGCTGTTTTTT; cdr3_aa: CASSKLTSGGNTGELFF
clone_size: NA; v_call: TRBV6-6; d_call: NA; j_call: TRBJ1-2; cdr3_nt: TGTGCCAGCAGGAGCGGGAGAAACTATGGCTACACCTTC; cdr3_aa: CASRSGRNYGYTF
clone_size: NA; v_call: TRBV19; d_call: TRBD1; j_call: TRBJ1-5; cdr3_nt: TGTGCCAGTAGTCCCCGGGACAGGATCAGCAATCAGCCCCAGCATTTT; cdr3_aa: CASSPRDRISNQPQHF
clone_size: NA; v_call: TRBV5-4; d_call: NA; j_call: TRBJ1-6; cdr3_nt: TGTGCCAGCAGCTTTCCCGGGGAACATAATTCACCCCTCCACTTT; cdr3_aa: CASSFPGEHNSPLHF
clone_size: NA; v_call: TRBV6-5; d_call: NA; j_call: TRBJ1-1; cdr3_nt: TGTGCCAGCTTCAATTTGCGGGCTTTCTTT; cdr3_aa: CASFNLRAFF
clone_size: NA; v_call: TRBV3-1/TRBV3-2; d_call: NA; j_call: TRBJ1-5; cdr3_nt: TGTGCCAGCAGCCCCACCCCCGGTGGTAATCAGCCCCAGCATTTT; cdr3_aa: CASSPTPGGNQPQHF
clone_size: NA; v_call: TRBV7-9; d_call: NA; j_call: TRBJ2-7; cdr3_nt: TGTGCCAGCAGCTTAGCCGGGAAACTAGACGAGCAGTACTTC; cdr3_aa: CASSLAGKLDEQYF
clone_size: NA; v_call: TRBV27; d_call: TRBD2; j_call: TRBJ2-7; cdr3_nt: TGTGCCAGCAGTTTACTTAGCGGGGTAGAGCAGTACTTC; cdr3_aa: CASSLLSGVEQYF
clone_size: NA; v_call: TRBV6-5; d_call: TRBD1; j_call: TRBJ2-7; cdr3_nt: TGTGCCAGCAGTTACTCCGGGACAGGGTGGTACGAGCAGTACTTC; cdr3_aa: CASSYSGTGWYEQYF
clone_size: NA; v_call: TRBV19; d_call: TRBD1; j_call: TRBJ1-5; cdr3_nt: TGTGCCAGTAAACCTGGGGGGGGACAGGGTATTCATCAGCCCCAGCATTTT; cdr3_aa: CASKPGGGQGIHQPQHF
clone_size: NA; v_call: TRBV19; d_call: NA; j_call: TRBJ1-4; cdr3_nt: TGTGCCAGTAGTATACGGCAGGGGTATGAAAAACTGTTTTTT; cdr3_aa: CASSIRQGYEKLFF
clone_size: NA; v_call: TRBV5-1; d_call: NA; j_call: TRBJ2-7; cdr3_nt: TGCGCCAGCAGTAACCACAACTCCTACGAGCAGTACTTC; cdr3_aa: CASSNHNSYEQYF
clone_size: few; v_call: TRBV5-8; d_call: NA; j_call: TRBJ2-3; cdr3_nt: TGTGCCAGCAGCTTGGGAGGTGTTGGCACAGATACGCAGTATTTT; cdr3_aa: CASSLGGVGTDTQYF
clone_size: NA; v_call: TRBV14; d_call: NA; j_call: TRBJ1-1; cdr3_nt: TGTGCCAGCAGCCAAGATCTCTGGCAGGGAGGCACTGAAGCTTTCTTT; cdr3_aa: CASSQDLWQGGTEAFF
clone_size: NA; v_call: TRBV6-2/TRBV6-3; d_call: NA; j_call: TRBJ2-5; cdr3_nt: TGTGCCAGCAGTTACCCGGACACCCCCCAAGAGACCCAGTACTTC; cdr3_aa: CASSYPDTPQETQYF
clone_size: NA; v_call: TRBV6-4; d_call: NA; j_call: TRBJ1-2; cdr3_nt: TGTGCCAGCAGTGAACAAAGGGGCAGGGGCTACACCTTC; cdr3_aa: CASSEQRGRGYTF